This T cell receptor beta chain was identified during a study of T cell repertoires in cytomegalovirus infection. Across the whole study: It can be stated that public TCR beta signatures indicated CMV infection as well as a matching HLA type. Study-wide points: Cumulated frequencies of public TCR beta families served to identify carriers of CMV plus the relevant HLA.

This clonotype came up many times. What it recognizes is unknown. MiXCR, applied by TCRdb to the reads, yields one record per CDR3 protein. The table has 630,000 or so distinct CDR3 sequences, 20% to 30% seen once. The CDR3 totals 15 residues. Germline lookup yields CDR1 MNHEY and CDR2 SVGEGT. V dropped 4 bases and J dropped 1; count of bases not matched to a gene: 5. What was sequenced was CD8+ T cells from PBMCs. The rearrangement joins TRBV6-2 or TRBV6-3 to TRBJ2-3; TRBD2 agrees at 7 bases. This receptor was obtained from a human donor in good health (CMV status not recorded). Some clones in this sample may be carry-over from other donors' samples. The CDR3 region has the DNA TGTGCCAGCAGTTTTAGCGGGTTCGGCACAGATACGCAGTATTTT. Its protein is CASSFSGFGTDTQYF.